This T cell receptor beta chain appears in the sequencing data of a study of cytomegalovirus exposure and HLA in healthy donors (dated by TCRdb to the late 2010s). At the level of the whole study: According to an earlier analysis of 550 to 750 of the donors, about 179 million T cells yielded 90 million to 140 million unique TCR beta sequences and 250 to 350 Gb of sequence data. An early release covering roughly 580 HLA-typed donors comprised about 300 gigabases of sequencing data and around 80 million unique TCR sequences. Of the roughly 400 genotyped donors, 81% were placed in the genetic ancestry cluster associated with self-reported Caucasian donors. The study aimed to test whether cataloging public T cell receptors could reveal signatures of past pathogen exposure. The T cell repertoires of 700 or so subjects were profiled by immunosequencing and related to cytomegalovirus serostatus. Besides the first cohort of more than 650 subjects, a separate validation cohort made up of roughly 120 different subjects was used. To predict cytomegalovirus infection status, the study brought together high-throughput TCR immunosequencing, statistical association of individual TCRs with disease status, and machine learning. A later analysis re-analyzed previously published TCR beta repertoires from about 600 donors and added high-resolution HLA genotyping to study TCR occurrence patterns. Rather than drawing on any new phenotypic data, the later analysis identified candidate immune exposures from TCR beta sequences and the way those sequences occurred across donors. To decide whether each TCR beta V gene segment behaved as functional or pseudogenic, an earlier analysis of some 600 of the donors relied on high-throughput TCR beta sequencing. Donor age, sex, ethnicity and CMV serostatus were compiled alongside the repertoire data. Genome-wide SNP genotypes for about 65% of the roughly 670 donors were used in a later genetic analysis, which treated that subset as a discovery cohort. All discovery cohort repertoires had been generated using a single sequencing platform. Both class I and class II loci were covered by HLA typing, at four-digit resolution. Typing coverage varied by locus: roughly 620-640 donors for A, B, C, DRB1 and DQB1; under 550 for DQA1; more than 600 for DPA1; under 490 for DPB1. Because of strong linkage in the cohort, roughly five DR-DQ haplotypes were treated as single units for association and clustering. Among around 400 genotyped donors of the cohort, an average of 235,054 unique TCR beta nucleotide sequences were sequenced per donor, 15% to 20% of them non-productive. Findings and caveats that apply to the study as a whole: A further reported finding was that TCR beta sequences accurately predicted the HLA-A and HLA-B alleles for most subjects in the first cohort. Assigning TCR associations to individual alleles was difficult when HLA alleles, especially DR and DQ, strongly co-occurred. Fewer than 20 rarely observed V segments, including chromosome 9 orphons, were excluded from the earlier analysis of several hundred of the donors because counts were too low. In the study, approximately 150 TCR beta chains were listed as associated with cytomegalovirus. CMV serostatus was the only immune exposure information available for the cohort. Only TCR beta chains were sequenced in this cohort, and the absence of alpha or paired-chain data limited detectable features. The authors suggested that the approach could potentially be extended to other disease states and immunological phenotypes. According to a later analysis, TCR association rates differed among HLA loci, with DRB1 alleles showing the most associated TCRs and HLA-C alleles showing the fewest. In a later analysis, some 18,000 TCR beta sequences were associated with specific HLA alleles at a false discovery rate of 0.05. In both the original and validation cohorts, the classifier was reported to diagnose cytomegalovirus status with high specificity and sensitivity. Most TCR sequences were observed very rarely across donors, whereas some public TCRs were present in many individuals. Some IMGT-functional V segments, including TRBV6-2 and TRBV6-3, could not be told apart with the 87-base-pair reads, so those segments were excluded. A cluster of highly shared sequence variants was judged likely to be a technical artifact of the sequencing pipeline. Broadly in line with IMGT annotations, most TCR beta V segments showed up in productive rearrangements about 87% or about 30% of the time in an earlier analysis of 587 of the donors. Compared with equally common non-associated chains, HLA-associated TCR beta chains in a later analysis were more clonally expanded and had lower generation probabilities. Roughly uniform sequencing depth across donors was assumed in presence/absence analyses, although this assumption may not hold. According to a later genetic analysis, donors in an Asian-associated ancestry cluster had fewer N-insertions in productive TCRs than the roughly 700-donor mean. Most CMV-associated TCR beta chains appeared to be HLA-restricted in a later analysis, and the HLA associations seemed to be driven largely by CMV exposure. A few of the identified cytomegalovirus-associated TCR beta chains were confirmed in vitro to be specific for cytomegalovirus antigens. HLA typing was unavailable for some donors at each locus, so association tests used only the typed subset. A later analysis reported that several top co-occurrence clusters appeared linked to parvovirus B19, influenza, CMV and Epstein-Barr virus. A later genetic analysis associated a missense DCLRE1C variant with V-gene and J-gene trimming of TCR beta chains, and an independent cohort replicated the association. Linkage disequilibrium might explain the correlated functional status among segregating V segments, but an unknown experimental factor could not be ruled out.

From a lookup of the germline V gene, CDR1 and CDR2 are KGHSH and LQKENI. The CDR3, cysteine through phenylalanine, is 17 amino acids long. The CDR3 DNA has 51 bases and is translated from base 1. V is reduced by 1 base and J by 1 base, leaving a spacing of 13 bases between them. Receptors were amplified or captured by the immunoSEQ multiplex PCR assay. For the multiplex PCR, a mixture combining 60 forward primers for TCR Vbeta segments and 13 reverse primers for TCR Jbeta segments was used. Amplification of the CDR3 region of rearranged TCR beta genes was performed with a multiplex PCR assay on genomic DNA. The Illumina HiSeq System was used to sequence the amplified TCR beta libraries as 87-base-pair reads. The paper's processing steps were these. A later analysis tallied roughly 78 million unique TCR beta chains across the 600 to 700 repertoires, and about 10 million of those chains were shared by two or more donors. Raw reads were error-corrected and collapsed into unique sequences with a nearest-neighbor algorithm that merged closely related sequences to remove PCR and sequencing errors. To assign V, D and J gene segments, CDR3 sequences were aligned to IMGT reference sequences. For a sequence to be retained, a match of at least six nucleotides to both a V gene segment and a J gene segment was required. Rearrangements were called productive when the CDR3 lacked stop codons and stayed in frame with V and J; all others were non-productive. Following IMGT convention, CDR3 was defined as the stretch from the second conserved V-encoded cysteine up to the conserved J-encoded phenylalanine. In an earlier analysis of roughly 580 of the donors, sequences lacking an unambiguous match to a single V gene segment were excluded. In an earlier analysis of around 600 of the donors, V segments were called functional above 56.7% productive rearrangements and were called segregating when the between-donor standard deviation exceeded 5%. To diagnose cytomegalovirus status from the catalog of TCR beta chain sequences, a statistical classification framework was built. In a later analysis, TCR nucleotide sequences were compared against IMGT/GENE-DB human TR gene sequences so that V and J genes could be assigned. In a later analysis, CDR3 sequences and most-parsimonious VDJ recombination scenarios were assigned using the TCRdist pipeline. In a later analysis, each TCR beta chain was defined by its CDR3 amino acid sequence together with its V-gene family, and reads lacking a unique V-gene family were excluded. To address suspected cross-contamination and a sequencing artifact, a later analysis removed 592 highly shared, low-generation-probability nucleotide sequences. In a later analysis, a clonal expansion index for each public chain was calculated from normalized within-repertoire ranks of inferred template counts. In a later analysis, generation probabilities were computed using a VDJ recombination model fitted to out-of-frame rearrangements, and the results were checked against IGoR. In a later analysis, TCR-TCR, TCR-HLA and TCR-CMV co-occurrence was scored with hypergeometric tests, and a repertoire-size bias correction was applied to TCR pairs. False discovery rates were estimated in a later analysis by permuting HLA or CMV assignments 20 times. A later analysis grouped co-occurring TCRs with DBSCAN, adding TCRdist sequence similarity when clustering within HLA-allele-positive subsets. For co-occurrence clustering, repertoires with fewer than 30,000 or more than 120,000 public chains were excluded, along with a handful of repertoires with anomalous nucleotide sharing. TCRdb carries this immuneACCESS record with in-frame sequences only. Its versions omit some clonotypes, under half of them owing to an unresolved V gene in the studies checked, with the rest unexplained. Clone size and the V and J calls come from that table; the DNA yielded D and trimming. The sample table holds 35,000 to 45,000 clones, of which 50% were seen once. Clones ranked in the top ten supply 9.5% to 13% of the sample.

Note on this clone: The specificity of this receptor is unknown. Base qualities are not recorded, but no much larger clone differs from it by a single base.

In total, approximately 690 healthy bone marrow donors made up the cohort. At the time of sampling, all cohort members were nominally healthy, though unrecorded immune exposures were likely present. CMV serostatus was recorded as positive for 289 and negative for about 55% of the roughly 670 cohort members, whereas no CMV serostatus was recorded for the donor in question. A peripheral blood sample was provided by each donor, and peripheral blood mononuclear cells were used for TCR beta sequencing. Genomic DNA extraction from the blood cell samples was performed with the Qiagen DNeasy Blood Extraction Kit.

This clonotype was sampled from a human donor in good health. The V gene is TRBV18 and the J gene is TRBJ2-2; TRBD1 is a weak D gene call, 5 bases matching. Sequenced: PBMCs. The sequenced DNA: TGTGCCAGCTCACCACAAACTGGGGCACGGAACACCGGGGAGCTGTTTTTT. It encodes CASSPQTGARNTGELFF.